A selection of T cell receptor beta chains follows, all from one sample in a study of cytomegalovirus exposure and HLA in healthy donors. Here immunoSEQ multiplex PCR was the method, and the copy in TCRdb shows in-frame clones only, minus some. This sample has around 100,000 clones; 81% occur once, and the top ten carry roughly 4%. Sequencing used PBMCs. Receptor source: a woman in her seventies in good health and CMV-seropositive. Both conserved end residues are part of each CDR3. D genes are given only for firm matches. Part of the rows lack a size; the others show once, few, many or a class for expanded clones.

len	v_gene	d_gene	abundance	j_gene	CDR3nt	CDR3aa
14	TRBV30	TRBD1	NA	TRBJ2-7	TGTGCCTGGAGTGTGGGACAGGGGGTCTACGAGCAGTACTTC	CAWSVGQGVYEQYF
15	TRBV10-3	TRBD1	NA	TRBJ1-1	TGTGCCATCAGGGGTATTCTACAGGGGTACACTGAAGCTTTCTTT	CAIRGILQGYTEAFF
14	TRBV30	NA	NA	TRBJ2-1	TGTGCCTTCCCCCGGACAGCCCTAAACAATGAGCAGTTCTTC	CAFPRTALNNEQFF
16	TRBV28	TRBD1	NA	TRBJ2-2	TGTGCCAGCAGACTACCGGGACAGGGTCGGACCGGGGAGCTGTTTTTT	CASRLPGQGRTGELFF
14	TRBV6-6	NA	NA	TRBJ1-2	TGTGCCAGCAACGGGCCTTCAGGGAACTATGGCTACACCTTC	CASNGPSGNYGYTF
14	TRBV28	TRBD1	NA	TRBJ2-7	TGTGCCAGCAGTCGACAGGGCCCCTCCTACGAGCAGTACTTC	CASSRQGPSYEQYF
19	TRBV21-1	NA	NA	TRBJ2-7	TGTGCCAGCAGCAAAGAAAAGGGGTCCCCTAGCGGGATGAGGGACGAGCAGTACTTC	CASSKEKGSPSGMRDEQYF
15	TRBV30	NA	NA	TRBJ1-4	TGTGCCTGGAGTGTACATGGTGGGCCTAATGAAAAACTGTTTTTT	CAWSVHGGPNEKLFF
12	TRBV10-3	NA	few	TRBJ2-7	TGTGCCATCAGTGAGTCTCGGGGCGAGCAGTACTTC	CAISESRGEQYF
13	TRBV7-7	NA	NA	TRBJ2-5	TGTGCTAGCAGCTCACTTCCTCAAGAGACCCAGTACTTC	CASSSLPQETQYF
17	TRBV7-2	TRBD2	NA	TRBJ2-1	TGTGCCAGCAGCTTAGTGGGCTCTAGCGGGAGGTACAATGAGCAGTTCTTC	CASSLVGSSGRYNEQFF
13	TRBV29-1	TRBD2	NA	TRBJ2-5	TGCAGCGCGCTGACTAGCGCTCCCGAGACCCAGTACTTC	CSALTSAPETQYF
16	TRBV28	TRBD1	NA	TRBJ2-1	TGTGCCAGCAGTTCCCGGGACAGTAGCTCCTACAATGAGCAGTTCTTC	CASSSRDSSSYNEQFF
17	TRBV5-6	TRBD1	NA	TRBJ1-5	TGTGCCAGCAGCTTGGGGGGGAGCAGGGGGCGAGGCCAGCCCCAGCATTTT	CASSLGGSRGRGQPQHF
14	TRBV6-6	NA	once	TRBJ1-1	TGTGCCAGCAGTTATGGGGGGGCAGGGACTGAAGCTTTCTTT	CASSYGGAGTEAFF
14	TRBV5-4	TRBD2	few	TRBJ2-7	TGTGCCAGCAGCCAACAGTCTATAGCGGGCGAGCAGTACTTC	CASSQQSIAGEQYF
13	TRBV9	TRBD1	NA	TRBJ2-3	TGTGCCAGCAGCGTACCGGGACAGGATACGCAGTATTTT	CASSVPGQDTQYF
15	TRBV5-4	TRBD1	NA	TRBJ2-1	TGTGCCAGCAGCTTGCCAGGGGACAGAGGCAATGAGCAGTTCTTC	CASSLPGDRGNEQFF
13	TRBV14	NA	few	TRBJ1-1	TGTGCCAGCAGCCAAGACAGGATCGGTGCAGCTTTCTTT	CASSQDRIGAAFF
15	TRBV11-1	NA	NA	TRBJ1-1	TGTGCCAGCAGCTTATTAGGCTGGGCGGGCACTGAAGCTTTCTTT	CASSLLGWAGTEAFF
14	TRBV29-1	NA	NA	TRBJ2-7	TGCAGCGTTAAAGGGGTGGACTTACCCTACGAGCAGTACTTC	CSVKGVDLPYEQYF
15	TRBV19	TRBD1	NA	TRBJ1-3	TGTGCCAGTTCGGACAGGGCTTTCTCTGGAAACACCATATATTTT	CASSDRAFSGNTIYF
15	TRBV25-1	TRBD2	NA	TRBJ2-1	TGTGCCGTCGGACTAGCGGGAGCCCTCTACAATGAGCAGTTCTTC	CAVGLAGALYNEQFF
15	TRBV5-4	NA	NA	TRBJ2-3	TGTGCCAGCAGCCTGGGGGGCACCAGCACAGATACGCAGTATTTT	CASSLGGTSTDTQYF
17	TRBV2	TRBD2	once	TRBJ2-7	TGCCGACGTGGTGGGGTAGCGGGAGAGGGGGCCTCTACGTGGCAGTACTTC	CRRGGVAGEGASTWQYF
15	TRBV28	NA	once	TRBJ2-7	TGTGCCAGCAGTCCTGTGGGGGGAGAAATAGGCGAGCAGTACTTC	CASSPVGGEIGEQYF
15	TRBV18	TRBD1	few	TRBJ2-7	TGTGCCAGCTCACCGGACAGGGAAGGGTCCTACGAGCAGTACTTC	CASSPDREGSYEQYF
14	TRBV2	NA	NA	TRBJ1-1	TGTGCCAGCAGTGAAGCGTGGGCTCGTGGAGAAGCTTTCTTT	CASSEAWARGEAFF
13	TRBV6-5	NA	NA	TRBJ2-5	TGTGCCAGCAGTCCCCCCGAGGCCTACGCGCAGTACTTC	CASSPPEAYAQYF
14	TRBV6-1	TRBD2	once	TRBJ2-1	TGTGCCAGCCGACTAGCGGGGCCCTACAATGAGCAGTTCTTC	CASRLAGPYNEQFF
15	TRBV29-1	TRBD2	NA	TRBJ2-3	TGCAGCGTCGGCCGGCTAGCGGGAGGCTCAGATACGCAGTATTTT	CSVGRLAGGSDTQYF
16	TRBV18	NA	NA	TRBJ1-4	TGTGCCAGCTCACCATCACAGGGATCAACTAATGAAAAACTGTTTTTT	CASSPSQGSTNEKLFF
13	TRBV7-2	NA	NA	TRBJ2-7	TGTGCCAGCACCTCGACTAGCTCCTACGAGCAGTACTTC	CASTSTSSYEQYF
16	TRBV18	TRBD2	once	TRBJ2-1	TGTGCCAGCTCACCCGCGACGGTAGCGGGACTTAATGAGCAGTTCTTC	CASSPATVAGLNEQFF
14	TRBV7-9	NA	NA	TRBJ1-4	TGTGCCAGCAGCTTAGGTATGGCTCATGAAAAACTGTTTTTT	CASSLGMAHEKLFF
13	TRBV19	NA	NA	TRBJ1-6	TGTGCCAGTAGTATTACGAGAGAATCACCCCTCCACTTT	CASSITRESPLHF
15	TRBV19	NA	few	TRBJ1-1	TGTGCCAGTAGTATAGACGGAGGGATGAACACTGAAGCTTTCTTT	CASSIDGGMNTEAFF
13	TRBV4-3	NA	NA	TRBJ2-7	TGCGCCAGCAGCCACGACCGGGACTACGAGCAGTACTTC	CASSHDRDYEQYF
16	TRBV7-3	TRBD2	once	TRBJ2-1	TGTGCCAGCAGCAAACCGAGCGGGATCACCTACAATGAGCAGTTCTTC	CASSKPSGITYNEQFF
14	TRBV5-1	TRBD1	NA	TRBJ1-2	TGCGCCAGCAGCTTGGATCAGGGGGCTCGAGGCTACACCTTC	CASSLDQGARGYTF
17	TRBV27	NA	few	TRBJ2-1	TGTGCCAGCAGTTTATACGCAGGCCAGAGCTCCTACAATGAGCAGTTCTTC	CASSLYAGQSSYNEQFF
14	TRBV5-1	TRBD1	NA	TRBJ1-3	TGCGCCAGCAGCTCTGGGACAGATGGAAACACCATATATTTT	CASSSGTDGNTIYF
13	TRBV28	NA	NA	TRBJ1-1	TGTGCCAGCTCAACAGGGAGTGACACTGAAGCTTTCTTT	CASSTGSDTEAFF
14	TRBV5-1	TRBD1	few	TRBJ2-7	TGCGCCAGCAGCATGCAGGACAGGGTTCTCGAGCAGTACTTC	CASSMQDRVLEQYF
17	TRBV7-8	TRBD1	NA	TRBJ2-7	TGTGCCAGCAGCTCCCTAGAGGCCTCGACAGGGGGTTACGAGCAGTACTTC	CASSSLEASTGGYEQYF
11	TRBV6-6	NA	NA	TRBJ2-1	TGTGCCAGATTCTTTGCGCATGAGCAGTTCTTC	CARFFAHEQFF
20	TRBV4-2	TRBD2	NA	TRBJ2-1	TGTGCCAGCAGCCACGCCGTGGGGCCTAGCGGGACCTCCTCCTACAATGAGCAGTTCTTC	CASSHAVGPSGTSSYNEQFF
14	TRBV6-6	NA	NA	TRBJ1-2	TGTGCCAGCACCCGGGGAGGAGGTGACTATGGCTACACCTTC	CASTRGGGDYGYTF